This section outlines one TCR beta chain sequence together with its context. Its antigen is still unknown. The data are from a study of CD8 T cells in ankylosing spondylitis. Quantitative 5'-RACE with molecular barcodes produced the TCR beta libraries. Each CDR3 protein gets one entry after TCRdb re-called the 5' RACE reads with MiXCR. The sample lists some 700,000 distinct CDR3 sequences, around 20% occurring once. CDR3 size: 14 residues. V lost 1 base and J lost 5, with 11 bases in between. Notes on the study in general: CD8+ disease-linked clones were present at relatively low frequencies in blood. There was reportedly significant enrichment of clones that were disease-linked in matched ankylosing spondylitis synovial fluid. A subset of motif variants has previously been described in the synovial fluid and blood of reactive arthritis. The study identified a TCR beta motif of under ten highly homologous variants that appeared characteristic of ankylosing spondylitis blood.

The sequence was collected from a male donor with ankylosing spondylitis. The sequenced sample consisted of blood, either unsorted or a sorted T cell fraction (not recorded which). The genes are TRBV12-3 or TRBV12-4 and TRBJ1-2, with no clear D. The CDR3 reads CASSLGLAHYGYTF. CDR3 bases: TGTGCCAGCAGTTTAGGGCTAGCGCATTATGGCTACACCTTC.